These 8 T cell receptor beta chains came from one sample sequenced in a study of cytomegalovirus exposure and HLA in healthy donors. PCR employed 60 Vbeta and 13 Jbeta primers. The assay was immunoSEQ multiplex PCR, and TCRdb's table has in-frame clones only and misses some. The specimen's table records 150,000 to 200,000 clones. What was sequenced was PBMCs. Source of these receptors: a woman younger than 35 in good health and CMV-seropositive.

The rearrangement joins TRBV12-5 to TRBJ2-5, with 7 bases fitting TRBD1. The trim removed 5 bases at V and 2 bases at J, leaving 5 bases unmatched. CDR3 length: 14 residues. The germline V gene has CDR1 LGHNT and CDR2 FRNRAP. In DNA, the CDR3 is TGTGCTAGTGGTCCTGGACAGGTTCAAGAGACCCAGTACTTC. Translation gives CASGPGQVQETQYF.

The chain employs TRBV4-1 and TRBJ1-3; 8 nucleotides line up with TRBD1. The CDR3 spans 16 residues. Trimming removed 3 bases from V and 0 bases from J; junction bases left unmatched: 4. The germline gives CDR1 MGHRA, CDR2 YSYEKL. CDR3 DNA: TGCGCCAGCAGCCAGGGACAGGCTCGCTCTGGAAACACCATATATTTT. It translates to CASSQGQARSGNTIYF.

The chain links TRBV19 to TRBJ1-1, with 7 bases aligning to TRBD1. Germline CDR1 LNHDA, CDR2 SQIVND (reference sequence). The trim removed 7 bases at V and 0 bases at J, leaving 5 bases unmatched. The CDR3 is 14 amino acids. The CDR3 reads CASMTGTLNTEAFF. The CDR3 DNA follows: TGTGCCAGTATGACAGGGACCCTGAACACTGAAGCTTTCTTT.

This chain uses TRBV11-3 with TRBJ2-3; TRBD2 matches at 7 bases. The germline V gene has CDR1 SGHNT and CDR2 YENEEA. V shed 5 bases and J 9 bases; nucleotides not matched to a gene: 8. The length of the CDR3 is 13 residues. CDR3 DNA sequence: TGTGCCAGCAGCCCTCTAGCGGCTAGGACGCAGTATTTT. Its translation: CASSPLAARTQYF.

V usage is TRBV7-3 and J usage is TRBJ1-1; D is perhaps TRBD1 (6 bases). The CDR3 extends over 13 amino acids. Germline V gives CDR1 SGHTA, CDR2 FQGTGA. Trimming pared 5 bases from V and 3 bases from J, leaving 10 bases between. CDR3 in amino acids: CASSRKGDTEAFF. The CDR3 DNA follows: TGTGCCAGCAGCCGGAAGGGGGACACTGAAGCTTTCTTT.

This chain uses TRBV5-1 with TRBJ1-1; 9 nucleotides line up with TRBD1. Germline V CDR1 and CDR2: SGHRS, YFSETQ. V lost 6 bases and J lost 3; bases outside the gene matches: 6. This CDR3 comprises 14 residues. The CDR3 sequence is CASTAGTGYTEAFF. CDR3 DNA sequence: TGCGCCAGCACCGCAGGGACAGGGTACACTGAAGCTTTCTTT.

The chain recombines TRBV27 with TRBJ2-1; 12 nucleotides agree with TRBD2. V was clipped by 7 bases and J by 4 bases; unmatched bases: 5. The CDR3 is 15 residues long. Germline V gene lookup returns CDR1 MNHEY and CDR2 SMNVEV (reference sequence). The CDR3 nucleotides are TGTGCCAGCACTCAAACTAGCGGGGGGTACAATGAGCAGTTCTTC. Its translation is CASTQTSGGYNEQFF.

The gene calls are TRBV14 and TRBJ1-3; D possibly corresponds to TRBD1 (5 bases). This CDR3 has 16 amino acids. V lost 1 base and J lost 0, with 10 bases in between. Germline V gene lookup returns CDR1 SGHDN and CDR2 FVKESK. For the CDR3, the DNA is TGTGCCAGCAGCCAAGGACAGATGACCTCTGGAAACACCATATATTTT. It yields the protein CASSQGQMTSGNTIYF.